Below are 4 T cell receptor beta chains sequenced from a single sample in a study of T cell responses to AZD1222 COVID-19 vaccine. TCRdb keeps only in-frame clones here, not all; method: immunoSEQ multiplex PCR. The table shows about 150,000 clones, with roughly nine tenths occurring only once. The specimen comprised peripheral blood, sampled on day 0 of MenACWY control vaccination. All receptors come from an adult in good health.

The rearrangement links TRBV7-2 to TRBJ1-2; no definite D call. V was clipped by 8 bases and J by 1 base, with 5 bases between them. CDR1 and CDR2 (germline): SGHTA, FQGNSA. The CDR3 loop spans 11 amino acids. DNA of the CDR3: TGTGCCAGCGCGGGTAACTATGGCTACACCTTC. Translated: CASAGNYGYTF.

This chain uses TRBV7-2 with TRBJ2-1, with 9 bases that match TRBD2. Looked up from germline, CDR1 is SGHTA and CDR2 is FQGNSA. After removal of 2 bases from V and 9 bases from J, the junction contained 5 bases not matched to a gene. The CDR3 totals 14 residues. The CDR3 loop reads CASSLLGLAFEQFF. The CDR3 nucleotides are TGTGCCAGCAGCTTACTGGGACTAGCATTTGAGCAGTTCTTC.

The CDR3 here is CASSLLFFRGRGGNQPQHF. The CDR3 nucleotides are TGTGCCAGCAGTTTACTCTTCTTCAGGGGGCGAGGAGGCAATCAGCCCCAGCATTTT. The gene calls are TRBV28 and TRBJ1-5, with 8 bases aligning to TRBD1. Germline CDR1 reads MDHEN; CDR2 reads SYDVKM. The junction had 14 bases not matched to a gene; V was cut back by 2 bases and J by 2 bases. This CDR3 spans 19 amino acids.

This clone came up once. The CDR3 region is CASSPRTALEAFF. CDR3 DNA: TGTGCCAGCAGCCCCCGGACAGCCCTTGAAGCTTTCTTT. The rearrangement joins TRBV7-2 to TRBJ1-1; D might be TRBD1 (6 bases). Trimming removed 5 bases at V and 7 bases at J, with 14 bases between. The CDR3 consists of 13 residues. Germline lookup yields CDR1 SGHTA and CDR2 FQGNSA.